These 18 T cell receptor beta chains share one sample of origin, sequenced in a study of blood T cells in healthy people across ages. Then a second PCR, running roughly 6 to 12 cycles, was carried out with a sample-barcoded 5' primer and a J-beta primer mix. TCRdb re-analysed the 5' RACE reads in MiXCR, keeping a single row per CDR3 protein. The sample shows 850,000 to 1,000,000 distinct CDR3 sequences, roughly 51% of them seen only once. Sequences were obtained from blood. The receptors were sampled from an older woman in good health.

This rearrangement joins TRBV10-3 to TRBJ2-1, with TRBD2 matching 14 bases. The CDR3 loop spans 17 amino acids. Germline V gene data show CDR1 as ENHRY and CDR2 as SYGVKD. Losses at the gene ends were 3 bases for V and 7 bases for J; bases not matched to a gene: 8. The CDR3 coding sequence is TGTGCCATCAGTGACCCCGGGACTAGCGGGAGCTGGAATGAGCAGTTCTTC. Its protein product is CAISDPGTSGSWNEQFF.

This clonotype was picked up a small number of times. The rearrangement links TRBV9 to TRBJ2-7; TRBD1 aligns across 10 bases. Germline V lookup: CDR1 SGDLS, CDR2 YYNGEE. The CDR3 loop spans 15 amino acids. V shed 3 bases and J 3 bases; nucleotides not matched to a gene: 6. CDR3 sequence reads: CASSAGTGAFYEQYF. CDR3 bases: TGTGCCAGCAGCGCCGGGACAGGGGCCTTCTACGAGCAGTACTTC. Full variable domain (missing parts from reference TRBV9 and TRBJ2-7): DSGVTQTPKHLITATGQRVTLRCSPRSGDLSVYWYQQSLDQGLQFLIQYYNGEERAKGNILERFSAQQFPDLHSELNLSSLELGDSALYFCASSAGTGAFYEQYFGPGTRLTVT.

The DNA of the CDR3 is TGTGCCAGCTCACCAGGAAAGCGGGAGGCCCCCAGCTCCTACGAGCAGTACTTC. Translated: CASSPGKREAPSSYEQYF. The V and J genes are TRBV18 and TRBJ2-7; 9 bases are shared with TRBD2. The junction had 11 bases not matched to a gene; V was cut back by 2 bases and J by 0 bases. The CDR3 sequence is 18 residues long. Germline CDR1 is KGHSH and CDR2 is LQKENI.

This chain joins TRBV11-1 and TRBJ1-1, with D maybe TRBD1 (5 bases). V lost 3 bases and J 0 bases, leaving 17 bases between the germline ends. CDR1 is SGHAT and CDR2 is FQDESV in the germline V gene (reference sequence). This CDR3 is built from 17 residues. The CDR3 reads CASSLSSRDYMNTEAFF. Here the CDR3 DNA reads TGTGCCAGCAGCTTGTCTTCCCGGGACTACATGAACACTGAAGCTTTCTTT.

The chain uses TRBV12-3 or TRBV12-4 and TRBJ1-5; 9 bases align to TRBD1. J was trimmed by 10 bases and V by 5 bases; bases with no gene match: 9. CDR3 length: 14 residues. The CDR3 DNA is TGTGCCAGCAGTGTGGTCGACAGGGGGGGACCCCAGCATTTT. As protein: CASSVVDRGGPQHF.

The V and J genes are TRBV3-1 and TRBJ2-2; the D is unclear. Germline assignment: CDR1 LGHDT and CDR2 YNNKEL (reference sequence). V lost 1 base to trimming and J lost 3 bases, with 6 bases between them. The CDR3 totals 14 residues. The CDR3 DNA is TGTGCCAGCAGCCAAGTCATTGACACCGGGGAGCTGTTTTTT. Translation gives CASSQVIDTGELFF.

A word on this clonotype: One end of the junction does not line up with germline, which may come from a read error. The chain combines TRBV18 with TRBJ2-5; 9 nucleotides line up with TRBD1. The CDR3 is 14 amino acids. From germline, CDR1 is KGHSH and CDR2 LQKENI. CDR3 sequence: CTSSPSGQGNEQYF. The CDR3 region has the DNA TGTACCAGCTCACCCTCGGGACAGGGCAATGAGCAGTACTTC.

The V call is TRBV4-2, the J call TRBJ2-4; 8 bases line up with TRBD1. The CDR3 is 15 amino acids. Trimming removed 4 bases from V and 13 bases from J; junction bases left unmatched: 15. Germline V gene lookup returns CDR1 LGHNA and CDR2 YNFKEQ. DNA of the CDR3: TGTGCCAGCAGCCCCCGAACGACAGGGGCCAACCTGCAGTACTTC. Translated: CASSPRTTGANLQYF.

The chain couples TRBV2 to TRBJ2-3; TRBD2 agrees at 10 bases. This CDR3 has 15 residues. The V and J ends lost 9 bases and 2 bases, in that order; junction bases with no gene match: 8. Germline loops: CDR1 SNHLY, CDR2 FYNNEI. The CDR3 DNA reads as TGTGCCAGTACTAGCGGGACACTATCCACAGATACGCAGTATTTT. It is translated as CASTSGTLSTDTQYF.

The J gene is TRBJ2-7, the V gene TRBV20-1; the D gene is possibly TRBD1 (6 bases). V lost 3 bases and J 0 bases, leaving 15 bases between the germline ends. The CDR3 runs to 15 residues. The germline V gene has CDR1 DFQATT and CDR2 SNEGSKA (reference sequence). CDR3 amino acids: CSASDPGGFSYEQYF. In DNA form, the CDR3 reads TGCAGTGCTAGTGACCCTGGGGGCTTCTCCTACGAGCAGTACTTC.

This clonotype was found a few times. The gene calls are TRBV7-2 and TRBJ2-3, with D possibly TRBD1 on 6 matching bases. The CDR3 spans 14 residues. The V end was cut by 3 bases, the J end by 2 bases, with 9 bases between. The germline V gene has CDR1 SGHTA and CDR2 FQGNSA. CDR3: CASSFLGHTDTQYF. For the CDR3, the DNA is TGTGCCAGCAGCTTTTTGGGACACACAGATACGCAGTATTTT.

The chain has TRBV7-3 and TRBJ2-1; 10 bases are a match to TRBD2. The CDR3 sequence is 14 residues long. Germline values: CDR1 SGHTA, CDR2 FQGTGA. V trimming: 6 bases; J trimming: 6 bases; junction bases outside the gene matches: 5. The CDR3 region is CASRASGSSNEQFF. Written as DNA, the CDR3 is TGTGCCAGCAGGGCTAGCGGGAGTAGCAATGAGCAGTTCTTC.

Here the CDR3 DNA reads TGTGCCAGCAGCGTAGAGCCTAGCGGGAGGGCTCGGTACTTC. Translation: CASSVEPSGRARYF. The chain recombines TRBV9 with TRBJ2-5, with 12 nucleotides matching TRBD2. J was trimmed by 13 bases and V by 0 bases; bases with no gene match: 7. The CDR3 has 14 amino acids. Germline values: CDR1 SGDLS, CDR2 YYNGEE.

The genes are TRBV20-1 and TRBJ2-5; D gene uncertain. The end of the DNA is better explained by TRBJ2-7, so the J call may be wrong. Germline-derived CDR1 and CDR2 are DFQATT and SNEGSKA (reference sequence). The CDR3 is 16 residues long. The CDR3 sequence is CSASAFQRSHSYEQYF. The CDR3 nucleotides read TGCAGTGCTAGTGCGTTTCAAAGGAGCCACTCCTACGAGCAGTACTTC.

This chain uses TRBV19 with TRBJ2-1; perhaps TRBD2 as D (6 bases). The CDR3 is 13 residues long. Germline assignment: CDR1 LNHDA and CDR2 SQIVND (reference sequence). The germline V and J ends were trimmed by 7 bases and 8 bases, with 15 bases remaining between them. The CDR3 loop is CASKEGGFYEQFF. The CDR3 nucleotides read TGTGCCAGTAAGGAGGGCGGTTTTTATGAGCAGTTCTTC.

A word on this clonotype: A much more abundant neighbour one base away suggests this may be a read error. The chain carries TRBV29-1 and TRBJ2-3; D remains unclear. The germline CDR1 and CDR2 sequences are SQVTM and ANQGSEA. The CDR3 has 12 residues. Here the CDR3 DNA reads TGTGTAGGGTTTGCCGGACCAGATACGCAGTATTTT. The encoded protein is CVGFAGPDTQYF.

The V and J genes are TRBV7-9 and TRBJ2-1, with D possibly TRBD1 on 7 matching bases. V lost 5 bases, J lost 8 bases, and 22 bases lay in between. The CDR3 has 16 amino acids. Germline V gives CDR1 SEHNR, CDR2 FQNEAQ (reference sequence). CDR3 in amino acids: CASSHLDRDRGYEQFF. Here the CDR3 DNA reads TGTGCCAGCAGCCACCTCGACAGGGACCGGGGGTATGAGCAGTTCTTC.

The chain joins TRBV28 to TRBJ1-5, with D hard to call. Trimming cost V 6 bases and J 6 bases, with 9 bases left between them. This CDR3 has 12 residues. The germline V gene has CDR1 MDHEN and CDR2 SYDVKM. CDR3 DNA: TGTGCCAGCAGGCCCCTATCTCAGCCCCAGCATTTT. Translated, it gives CASRPLSQPQHF.